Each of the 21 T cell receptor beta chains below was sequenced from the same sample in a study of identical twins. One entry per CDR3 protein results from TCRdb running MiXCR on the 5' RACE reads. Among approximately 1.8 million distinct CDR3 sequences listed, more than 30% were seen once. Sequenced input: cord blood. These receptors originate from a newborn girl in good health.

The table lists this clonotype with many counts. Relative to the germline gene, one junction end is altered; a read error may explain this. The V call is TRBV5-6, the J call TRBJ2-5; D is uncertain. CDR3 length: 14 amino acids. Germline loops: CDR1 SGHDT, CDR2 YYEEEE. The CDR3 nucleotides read TGCGCCAGCAGCTTAGCTACGGTACAAGAGACCCAGTACTTC. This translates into CASSLATVQETQYF.

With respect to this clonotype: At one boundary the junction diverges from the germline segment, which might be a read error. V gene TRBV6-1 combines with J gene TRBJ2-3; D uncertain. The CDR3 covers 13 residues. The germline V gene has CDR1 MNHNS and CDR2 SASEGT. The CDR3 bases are TGTGTCAGCAGTGATTTAGGGCTAGGTACGCAGTATTTT. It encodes CVSSDLGLGTQYF.

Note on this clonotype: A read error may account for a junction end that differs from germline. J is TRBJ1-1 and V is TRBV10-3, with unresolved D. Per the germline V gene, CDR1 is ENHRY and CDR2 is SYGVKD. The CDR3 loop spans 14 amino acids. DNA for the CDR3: TGTGCCATCAGTGAGACCAGTTACAACAGTGAAGCTTTCTTT. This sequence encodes CAISETSYNSEAFF.

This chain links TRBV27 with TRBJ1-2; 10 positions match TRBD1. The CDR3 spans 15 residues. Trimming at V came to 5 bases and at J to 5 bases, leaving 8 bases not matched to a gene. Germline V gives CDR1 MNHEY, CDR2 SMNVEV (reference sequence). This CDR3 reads CASSTRQGAVYGYTF. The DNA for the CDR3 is TGTGCCAGCAGTACGCGACAGGGGGCCGTATATGGCTACACCTTC.

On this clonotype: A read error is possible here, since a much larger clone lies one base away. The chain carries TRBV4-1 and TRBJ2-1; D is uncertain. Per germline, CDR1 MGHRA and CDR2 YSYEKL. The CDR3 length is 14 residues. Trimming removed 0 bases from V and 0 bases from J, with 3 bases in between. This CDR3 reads CASSQEASYNEQFF. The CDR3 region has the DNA TGCGCCAGCAGCCAAGAAGCCTCCTACAATGAGCAGTTCTTC.

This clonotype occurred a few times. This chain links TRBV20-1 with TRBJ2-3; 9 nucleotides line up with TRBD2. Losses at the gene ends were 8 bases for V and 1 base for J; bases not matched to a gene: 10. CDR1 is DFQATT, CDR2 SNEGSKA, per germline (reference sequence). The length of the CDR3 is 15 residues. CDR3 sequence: CSPLALAGRTDTQYF. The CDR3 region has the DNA TGCAGTCCTCTAGCGCTAGCGGGGCGCACAGATACGCAGTATTTT.

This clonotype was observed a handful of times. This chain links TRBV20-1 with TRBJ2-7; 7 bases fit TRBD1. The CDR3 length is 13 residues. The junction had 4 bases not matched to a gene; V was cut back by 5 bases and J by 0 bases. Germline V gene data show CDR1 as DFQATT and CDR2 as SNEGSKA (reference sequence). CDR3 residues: CSAGTADSYEQYF. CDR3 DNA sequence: TGCAGTGCTGGGACAGCCGACTCCTACGAGCAGTACTTC.

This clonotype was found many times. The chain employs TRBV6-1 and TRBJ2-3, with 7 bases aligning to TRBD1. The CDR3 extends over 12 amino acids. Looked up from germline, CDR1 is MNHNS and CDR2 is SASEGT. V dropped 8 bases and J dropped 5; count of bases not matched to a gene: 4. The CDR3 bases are TGTGCCAGCCTGCGACAGGGAGATACGCAGTATTTT. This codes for CASLRQGDTQYF.

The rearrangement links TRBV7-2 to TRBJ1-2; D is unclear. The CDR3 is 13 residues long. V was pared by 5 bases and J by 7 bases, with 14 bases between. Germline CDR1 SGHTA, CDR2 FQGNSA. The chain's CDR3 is CASSPTGRFGYTF. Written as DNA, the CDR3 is TGTGCCAGCAGCCCCACCGGACGTTTTGGCTACACCTTC.

The CDR3 DNA reads TGTGCCAGCAGCCCTAGGACAGGGGCCAGGAGCTCCTACGAGCAGTACTTC. Translating it yields CASSPRTGARSSYEQYF. The rearrangement joins TRBV14 to TRBJ2-7; 9 nucleotides align to TRBD1. CDR1 and CDR2 (germline): SGHDN, FVKESK. The CDR3 is made up of 17 amino acids. The V and J ends lost 4 bases and 0 bases, in that order; junction bases with no gene match: 10.

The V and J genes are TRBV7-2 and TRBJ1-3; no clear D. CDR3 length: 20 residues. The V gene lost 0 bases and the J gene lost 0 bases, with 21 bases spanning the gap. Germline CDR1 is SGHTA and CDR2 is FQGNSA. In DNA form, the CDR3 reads TGTGCCAGCAGCTTAGCCTTAAACCGGTGGGAAGCAGGCTCTGGAAACACCATATATTTT. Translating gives CASSLALNRWEAGSGNTIYF.

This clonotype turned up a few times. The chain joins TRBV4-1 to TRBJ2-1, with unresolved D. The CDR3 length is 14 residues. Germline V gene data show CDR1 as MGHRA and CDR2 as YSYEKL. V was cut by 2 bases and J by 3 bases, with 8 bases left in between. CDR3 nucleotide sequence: TGCGCCAGCAGCCAAATGCTCCTCTACAATGAGCAGTTCTTC. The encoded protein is CASSQMLLYNEQFF.

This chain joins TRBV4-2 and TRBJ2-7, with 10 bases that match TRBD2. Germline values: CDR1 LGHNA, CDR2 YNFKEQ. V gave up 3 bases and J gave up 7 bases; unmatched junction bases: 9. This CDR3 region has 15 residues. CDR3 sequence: CASSHPRTSGDEQYF. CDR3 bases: TGTGCCAGCAGCCACCCTCGGACTAGCGGCGATGAGCAGTACTTC.

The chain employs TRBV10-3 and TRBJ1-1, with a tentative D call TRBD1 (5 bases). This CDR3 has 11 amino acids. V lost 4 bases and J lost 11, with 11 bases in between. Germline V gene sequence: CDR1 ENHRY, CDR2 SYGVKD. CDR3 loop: CAISGAGEAFF. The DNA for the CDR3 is TGTGCCATCAGTGGTGCGGGGGAGGCTTTCTTT.

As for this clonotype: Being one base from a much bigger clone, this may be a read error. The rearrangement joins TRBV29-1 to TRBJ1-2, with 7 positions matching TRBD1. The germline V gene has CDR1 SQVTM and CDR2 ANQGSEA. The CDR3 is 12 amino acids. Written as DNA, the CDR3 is TGCAGCGTTGAGACAGGGCCCTATGGCTACGCCTTC. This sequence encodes CSVETGPYGYAF.

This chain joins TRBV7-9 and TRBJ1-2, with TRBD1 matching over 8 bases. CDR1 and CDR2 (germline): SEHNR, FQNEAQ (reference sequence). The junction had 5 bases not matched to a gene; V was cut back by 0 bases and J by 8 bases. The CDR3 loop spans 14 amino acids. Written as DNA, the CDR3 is TGTGCCAGCAGCTTAGCCGGGACAGGTCAGGGCTACACCTTC. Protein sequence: CASSLAGTGQGYTF.

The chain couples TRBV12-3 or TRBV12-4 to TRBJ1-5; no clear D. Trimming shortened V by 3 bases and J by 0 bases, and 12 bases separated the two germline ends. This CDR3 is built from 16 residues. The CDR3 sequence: CASSFTVTYSNQPQHF. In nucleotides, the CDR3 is TGTGCCAGCAGTTTTACAGTGACTTATAGCAATCAGCCCCAGCATTTT.

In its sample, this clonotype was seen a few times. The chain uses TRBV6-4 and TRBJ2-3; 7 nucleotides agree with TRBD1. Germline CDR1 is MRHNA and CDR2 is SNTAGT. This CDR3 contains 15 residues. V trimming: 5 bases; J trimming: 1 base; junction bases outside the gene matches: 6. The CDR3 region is CASSRQGPGTDTQYF. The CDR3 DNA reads TGTGCCAGCAGTCGACAGGGTCCAGGCACAGATACGCAGTATTTT.

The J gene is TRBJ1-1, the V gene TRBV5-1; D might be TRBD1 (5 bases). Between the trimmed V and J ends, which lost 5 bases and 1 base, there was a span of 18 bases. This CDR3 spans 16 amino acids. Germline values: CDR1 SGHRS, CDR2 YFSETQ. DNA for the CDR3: TGCGCCAGCAGACCCGGGGAAGGGGTGAGGAACACTGAAGCTTTCTTT. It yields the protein CASRPGEGVRNTEAFF.

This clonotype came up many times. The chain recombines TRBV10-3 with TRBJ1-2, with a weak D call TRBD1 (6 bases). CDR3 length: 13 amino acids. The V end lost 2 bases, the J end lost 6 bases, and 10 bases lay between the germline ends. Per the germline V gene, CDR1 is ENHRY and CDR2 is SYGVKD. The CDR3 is CAISETGQDGYTF. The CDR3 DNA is TGTGCCATCAGTGAGACAGGGCAAGATGGCTACACCTTC.

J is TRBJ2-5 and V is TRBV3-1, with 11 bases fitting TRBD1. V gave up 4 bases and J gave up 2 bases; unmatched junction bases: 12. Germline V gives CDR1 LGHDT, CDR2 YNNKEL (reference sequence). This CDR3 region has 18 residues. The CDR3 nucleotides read TGTGCCAGCAGCCCTAGGACAGGGGGCGAAGGTAAACAAGAGACCCAGTACTTC. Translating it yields CASSPRTGGEGKQETQYF.